This T cell receptor (beta chain) was identified in a study of blood T cells in healthy people across ages (dated by TCRdb to about 2015). For the wider study: In model experiments, template switching captured about one uniquely barcoded TCR beta cDNA molecule for every two T cells. The study measured age-related changes in TCR beta repertoire diversity using deep sequencing normalized with unique cDNA molecular identifiers. The donors were split into four age groups: young (average 16 years), middle-aged (around 37), aged (more than 60) and long-lived (more than 80). To avoid experimental bias, donors of different ages were distributed randomly across sequencing lanes. The study analyzed two additional independent replicas of 1 million unique cDNA reads from the same blood draw for two donors, one aged 18 to 30 and one aged 80 or older. Paper-wide results and their limitations: Compared with the aged group, the long-lived group had more naive CD4+ T cells, fewer expanded clones and increased TCR diversity, suggesting age selection. Estimates of total diversity based on one million sequenced T cells were regarded as lower bounds and as underestimates. Observed TCR beta diversity per million T cells fell roughly linearly with age, and a significant reduction was already apparent by age about 38. Observed TCR beta diversity correlated strongly with the percentage of naive T cells measured by flow cytometry. Because profiling used bulk unsorted PBMCs, naive and antigen-experienced compartments could not be compared conclusively. Because the CMV infection status of the donors was unknown, age-related changes in expanded clonotypes may potentially have been confounded.

Systemically healthy Caucasian individuals from Russia, 39 in total and aged about 6 to 100 years, were included as donors. Each donor gave 9.5 to 10 milliliters of peripheral blood, drawn into EDTA-treated Vacutainer tubes. Ficoll-Paque density-gradient centrifugation was used to isolate PBMCs, with at least 6.5 million per sample. Total RNA, at least 5 micrograms per sample, was extracted from PBMCs with Trizol reagent. For every donor, flow cytometry on a PBMC aliquot measured the percentage of naive CD45RAhigh/CD27high T cells. The receptor library was made with 5' RACE. The sequencing machine was an Illumina HiSeq 2500. A second PCR of about 6 to 12 cycles was performed with a sample-barcoded 5' primer and a J-beta primer mix. A template-switch 5' adaptor carrying 12 random nucleotides introduced a unique molecular identifier onto each TCR beta cDNA molecule. Each sample yielded at least 2.5 million CDR3-containing paired-end reads. First-strand cDNA synthesis was performed from all RNA using the Mint cDNA synthesis kit, with priming by a TRBC-specific oligonucleotide. Following uracil-DNA glycosylase treatment, a first 18-cycle PCR with universal primers M1SS and BC2_uni_R was performed on all cDNA. From the authors' description of their analysis: For normalization, 1 million high-quality reads were randomly selected from each sample, with every read carrying a distinct molecular identifier. Instead of being binned into consensus sequences, reads with shared molecular identifiers were discarded. MiTCR, with a Q25 quality threshold and the strictest error-elimination algorithm, was used for CDR3 identification, clonotype clustering and error correction. Lower-bound total TCR beta diversity was estimated with a nonparametric unseen species model using Euler transformation. TCRdb ran its own pipeline on the public reads, namely fastp trimming at Q25 and MiXCR clone calling, and kept in-frame beta chains. A single entry per CDR3 protein holds the most common genes and DNA from its merged rows. Here the V and J calls rest on TCRdb's processing, not on the authors' analysis. Across this sample there are hundreds of thousands of distinct CDR3 sequences, with roughly 50% seen only once. The biggest ten clones account for approximately 21% of the sample.

This clonotype was picked up a small number of times. Its specific antigen is unknown. No much larger clone is present one base from it, and per-base qualities are unavailable. Sample: blood. The clonotype originates from a man aged 25 to 40 in good health.

The CDR3 amino acid sequence is: CASSLGAGSHHTQYF. The DNA sequence is given as TGTGCCAGCAGTTTGGGAGCAGGCTCACATCATACGCAGTATTTT. The sequence joins TRBV12-3 or TRBV12-4 to TRBJ2-3; a tentative D call is TRBD2 (5 bases match). The CDR3 has 15 amino acids, counting the end cysteine and phenylalanine. The DNA shown is the 45-base CDR3, in frame from base 1. Relative to germline, V is 3 bases shorter and J is 7 bases shorter, with 17 bases between their ends.